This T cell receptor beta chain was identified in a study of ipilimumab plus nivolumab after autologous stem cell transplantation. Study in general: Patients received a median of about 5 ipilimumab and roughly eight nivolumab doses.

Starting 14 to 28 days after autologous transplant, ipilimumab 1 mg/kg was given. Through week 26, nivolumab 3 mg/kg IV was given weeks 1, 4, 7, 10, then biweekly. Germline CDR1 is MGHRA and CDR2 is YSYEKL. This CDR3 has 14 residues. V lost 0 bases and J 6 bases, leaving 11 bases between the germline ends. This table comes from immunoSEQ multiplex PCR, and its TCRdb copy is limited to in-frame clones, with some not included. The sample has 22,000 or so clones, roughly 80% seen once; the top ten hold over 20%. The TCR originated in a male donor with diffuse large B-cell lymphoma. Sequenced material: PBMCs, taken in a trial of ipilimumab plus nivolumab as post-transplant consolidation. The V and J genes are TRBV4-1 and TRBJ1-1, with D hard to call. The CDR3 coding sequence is TGCGCCAGCAGCCAAGATTCAAGGGTCTCTGAAGCTTTCTTT. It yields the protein CASSQDSRVSEAFF.